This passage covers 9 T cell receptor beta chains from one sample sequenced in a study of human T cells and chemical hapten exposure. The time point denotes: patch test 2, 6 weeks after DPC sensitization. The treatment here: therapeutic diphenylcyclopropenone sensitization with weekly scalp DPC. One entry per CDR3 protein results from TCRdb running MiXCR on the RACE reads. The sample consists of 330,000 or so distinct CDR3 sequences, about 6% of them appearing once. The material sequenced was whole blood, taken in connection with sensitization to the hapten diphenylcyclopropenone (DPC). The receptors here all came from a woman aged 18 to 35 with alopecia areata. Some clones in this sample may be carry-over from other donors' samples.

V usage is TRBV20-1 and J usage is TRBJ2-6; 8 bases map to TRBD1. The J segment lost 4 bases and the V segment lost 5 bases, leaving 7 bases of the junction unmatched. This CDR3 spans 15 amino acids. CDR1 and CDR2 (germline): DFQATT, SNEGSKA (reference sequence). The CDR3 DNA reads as TGCAGTGCTGGAAGACAGGGGACGGGGGCCAACGTCCTGACTTTC. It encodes CSAGRQGTGANVLTF.

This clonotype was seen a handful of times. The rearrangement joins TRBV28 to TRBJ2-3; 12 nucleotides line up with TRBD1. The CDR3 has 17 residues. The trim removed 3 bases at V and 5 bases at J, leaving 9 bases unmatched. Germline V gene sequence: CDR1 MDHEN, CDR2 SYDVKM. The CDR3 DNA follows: TGTGCCAGCAGTTTCTACCGGGACAGGGGGCAGAGAGATACGCAGTATTTT. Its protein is CASSFYRDRGQRDTQYF.

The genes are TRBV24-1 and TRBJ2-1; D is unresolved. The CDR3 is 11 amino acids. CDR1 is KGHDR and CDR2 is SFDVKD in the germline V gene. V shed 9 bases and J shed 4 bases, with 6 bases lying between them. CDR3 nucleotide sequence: TGTGCCACCGGGCTATACAATGAGCAGTTCTTC. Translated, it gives CATGLYNEQFF.

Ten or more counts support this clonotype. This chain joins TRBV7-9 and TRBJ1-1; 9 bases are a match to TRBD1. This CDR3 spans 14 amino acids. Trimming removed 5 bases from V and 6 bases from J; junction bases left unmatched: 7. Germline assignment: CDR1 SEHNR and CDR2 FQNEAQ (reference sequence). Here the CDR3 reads CASSVTGGYAEAFF. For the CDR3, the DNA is TGTGCCAGCAGCGTAACAGGGGGCTACGCTGAAGCTTTCTTT.

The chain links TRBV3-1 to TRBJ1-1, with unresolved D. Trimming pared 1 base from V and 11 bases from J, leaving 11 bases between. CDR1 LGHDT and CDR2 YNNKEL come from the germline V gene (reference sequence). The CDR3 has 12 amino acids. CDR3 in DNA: TGTGCCAGCAGCCAAGGAACAGCTTGGGCTTTCTTT. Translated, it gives CASSQGTAWAFF.

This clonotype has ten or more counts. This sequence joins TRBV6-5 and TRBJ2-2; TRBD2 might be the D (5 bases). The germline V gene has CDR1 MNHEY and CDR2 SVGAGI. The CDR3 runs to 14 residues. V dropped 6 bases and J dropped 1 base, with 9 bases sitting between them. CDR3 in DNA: TGTGCCAGCAGACCTCGGGGGAACACCGGGGAGCTGTTTTTT. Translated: CASRPRGNTGELFF.

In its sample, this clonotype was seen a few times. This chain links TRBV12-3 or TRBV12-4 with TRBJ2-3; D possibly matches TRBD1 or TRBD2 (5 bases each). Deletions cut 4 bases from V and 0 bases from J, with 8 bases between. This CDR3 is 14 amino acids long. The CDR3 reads CASSWDLSTDTQYF. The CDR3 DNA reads TGTGCCAGCAGTTGGGACCTTAGCACAGATACGCAGTATTTT.

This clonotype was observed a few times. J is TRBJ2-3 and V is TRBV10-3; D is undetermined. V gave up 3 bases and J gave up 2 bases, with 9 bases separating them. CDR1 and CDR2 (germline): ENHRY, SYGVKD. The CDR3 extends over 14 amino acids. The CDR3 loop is CAISDDLTTDTQYF. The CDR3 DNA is TGTGCCATCAGTGACGACCTCACCACAGATACGCAGTATTTT.

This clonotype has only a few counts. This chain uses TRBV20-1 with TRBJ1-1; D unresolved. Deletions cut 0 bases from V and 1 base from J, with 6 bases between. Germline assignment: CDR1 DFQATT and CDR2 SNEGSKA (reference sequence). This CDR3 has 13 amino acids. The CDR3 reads CSARDLANTEAFF. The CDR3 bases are TGCAGTGCTAGAGATCTGGCGAACACTGAAGCTTTCTTT.